The entry that follows covers one TCR beta chain sequence. As yet, its antigen is unknown. The data originate from a study of cytomegalovirus exposure and HLA in healthy donors. Findings and limits, study-wide: Rarity held for most TCR sequences, but there were some public TCRs that occurred in many donors. Cytomegalovirus-associated TCR beta chains were listed, numbering 150 to 200.

This CDR3 has 15 residues. Germline V CDR1 and CDR2: SGHRS, YFSETQ. V was cut by 0 bases and J by 0 bases, with 9 bases left in between. Profiling relied on immunoSEQ multiplex PCR, and the TCRdb table lists in-frame clones only, not all of them. In the table there are about 82,000 clones, 85% to 95% of which are singletons. The donors were part of the validation cohort, which consisted of some 120 subjects and was separate from the first cohort of under 850 subjects. The source material was PBMCs. The receptor's source is a young man in good health and CMV-seronegative. V gene TRBV5-1 combines with J gene TRBJ1-1; D is undetermined. The CDR3 sequence: CASSLDVRLNTEAFF. CDR3 nucleotide sequence: TGCGCCAGCAGCTTGGATGTGCGTCTGAACACTGAAGCTTTCTTT. Drawing the rest from reference TRBV5-1 and TRBJ1-1, the complete variable domain is KAGVTQTPRYLIKTRGQQVTLSCSPISGHRSVSWYQQTPGQGLQFLFEYFSETQRNKGNFPGRFSGRQFSNSRSEMNVSTLELGDSALYLCASSLDVRLNTEAFFGQGTRLTVV.